This TCR beta chain emerged from a study of T cells in Graves' hyperthyroidism and ophthalmopathy. The CDR3 is 16 amino acids. J was trimmed by 2 bases and V by 4 bases; bases with no gene match: 5. Germline V gives CDR1 SGHNT, CDR2 YYREEE (reference sequence). Patients were excluded for uncontrolled infection, other autoimmune disease, pregnancy or lactation. The source material, RNA transcripts, was used to amplify TCR beta CDR3 regions. Initially, a first-round RT-PCR of the TCR CDR3 employed the HTBI primer set. MiXCR, run by TCRdb on the multiplex PCR reads, gives a single entry per CDR3 protein. The data contain 450,000 to 700,000 distinct CDR3 sequences, approximately 44% of them singletons.

This receptor was obtained from a young woman with Graves' hyperthyroidism. The sequenced sample was peripheral blood or thyroid tissue (not recorded which). The chain links TRBV5-4 to TRBJ2-5; 13 nucleotides match TRBD2. CDR3 in amino acids: CASSTGTSGKQETQYF. CDR3 nucleotides: TGTGCCAGCAGCACCGGGACTAGCGGGAAACAAGAGACCCAGTACTTC.